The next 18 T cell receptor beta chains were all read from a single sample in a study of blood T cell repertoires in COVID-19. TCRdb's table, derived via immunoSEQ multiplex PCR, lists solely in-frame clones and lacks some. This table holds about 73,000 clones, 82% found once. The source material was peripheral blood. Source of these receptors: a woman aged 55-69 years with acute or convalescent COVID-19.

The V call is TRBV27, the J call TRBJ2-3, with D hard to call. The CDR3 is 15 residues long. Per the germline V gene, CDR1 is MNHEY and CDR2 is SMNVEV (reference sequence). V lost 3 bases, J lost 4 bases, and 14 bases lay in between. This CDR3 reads CASSFQPSAADTQYF. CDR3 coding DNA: TGTGCCAGCAGTTTCCAACCCTCCGCGGCAGATACGCAGTATTTT.

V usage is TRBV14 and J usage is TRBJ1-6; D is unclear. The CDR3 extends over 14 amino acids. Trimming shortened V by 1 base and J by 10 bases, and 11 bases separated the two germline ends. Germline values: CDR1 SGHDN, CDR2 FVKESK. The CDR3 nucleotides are TGTGCCAGCAGCCAAGGCCGGGAGTACTCACCCCTCCACTTT. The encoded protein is CASSQGREYSPLHF.

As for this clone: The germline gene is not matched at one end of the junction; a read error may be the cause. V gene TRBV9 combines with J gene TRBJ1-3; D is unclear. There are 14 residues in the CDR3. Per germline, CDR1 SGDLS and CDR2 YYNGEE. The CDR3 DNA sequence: TGTGCCAGCAGCGTAGTGCCAGGTGGAAATACCATATATTTT. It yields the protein CASSVVPGGNTIYF.

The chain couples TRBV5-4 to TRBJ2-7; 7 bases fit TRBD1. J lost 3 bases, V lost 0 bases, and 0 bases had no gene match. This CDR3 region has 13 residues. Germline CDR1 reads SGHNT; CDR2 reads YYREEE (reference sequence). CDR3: CASSLDRGYEQYF. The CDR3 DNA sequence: TGTGCCAGCAGCTTGGACAGGGGCTACGAGCAGTACTTC. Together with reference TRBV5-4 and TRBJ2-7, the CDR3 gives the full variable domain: ETGVTQSPTHLIKTRGQQVTLRCSSQSGHNTVSWYQQALGQGPQFIFQYYREEENGRGNFPPRFSGLQFPNYSSELNVNALELDDSALYLCASSLDRGYEQYFGPGTRLTVT.

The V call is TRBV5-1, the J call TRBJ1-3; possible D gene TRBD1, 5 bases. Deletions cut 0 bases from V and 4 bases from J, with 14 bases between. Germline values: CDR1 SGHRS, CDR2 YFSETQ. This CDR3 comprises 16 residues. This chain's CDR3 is CASSLAGSGQGNTIYF. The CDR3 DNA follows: TGCGCCAGCAGCTTGGCCGGGTCAGGGCAGGGAAACACCATATATTTT.

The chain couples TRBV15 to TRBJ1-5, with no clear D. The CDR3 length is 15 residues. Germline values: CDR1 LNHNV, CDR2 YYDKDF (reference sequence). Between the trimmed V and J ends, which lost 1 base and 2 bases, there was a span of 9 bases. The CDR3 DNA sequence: TGTGCCACCAGCAGAGTTGGTGAGGGCAATCAGCCCCAGCATTTT. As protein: CATSRVGEGNQPQHF.

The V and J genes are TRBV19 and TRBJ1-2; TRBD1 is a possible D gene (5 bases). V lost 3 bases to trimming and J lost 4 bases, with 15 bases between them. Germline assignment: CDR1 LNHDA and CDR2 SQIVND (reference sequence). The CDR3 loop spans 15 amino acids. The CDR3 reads CASSMTSGHGYGYTF. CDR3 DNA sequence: TGTGCCAGTAGTATGACGTCAGGGCATGGCTATGGCTACACCTTC.

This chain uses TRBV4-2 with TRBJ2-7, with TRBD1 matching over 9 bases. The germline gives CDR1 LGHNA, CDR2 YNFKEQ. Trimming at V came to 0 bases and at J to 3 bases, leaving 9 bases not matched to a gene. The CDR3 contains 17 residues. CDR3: CASSQDPAETGGYEQYF. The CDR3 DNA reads TGTGCCAGCAGCCAAGACCCCGCCGAGACAGGGGGCTACGAGCAGTACTTC.

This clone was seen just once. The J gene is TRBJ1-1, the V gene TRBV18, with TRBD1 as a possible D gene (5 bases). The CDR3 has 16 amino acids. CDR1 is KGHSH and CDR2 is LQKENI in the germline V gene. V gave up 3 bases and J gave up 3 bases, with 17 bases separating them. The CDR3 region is CASSPQGLAEHTEAFF. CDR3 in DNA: TGTGCCAGCTCACCGCAGGGTTTGGCAGAACACACTGAAGCTTTCTTT.

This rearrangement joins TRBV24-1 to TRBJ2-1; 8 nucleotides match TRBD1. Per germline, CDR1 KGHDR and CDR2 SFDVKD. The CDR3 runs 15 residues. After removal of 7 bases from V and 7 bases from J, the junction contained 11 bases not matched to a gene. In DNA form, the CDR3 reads TGTGCCACCAGATCACCCCAGGGGGCGGGGAATGAGCAGTTCTTC. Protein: CATRSPQGAGNEQFF.

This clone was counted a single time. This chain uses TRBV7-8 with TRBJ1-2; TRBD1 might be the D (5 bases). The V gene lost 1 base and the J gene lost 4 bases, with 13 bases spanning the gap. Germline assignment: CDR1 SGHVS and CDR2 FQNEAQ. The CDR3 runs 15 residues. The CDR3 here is CASSLVGRAPYGYTF. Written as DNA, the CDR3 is TGTGCCAGCAGCTTAGTCGGCAGGGCCCCCTATGGCTACACCTTC.

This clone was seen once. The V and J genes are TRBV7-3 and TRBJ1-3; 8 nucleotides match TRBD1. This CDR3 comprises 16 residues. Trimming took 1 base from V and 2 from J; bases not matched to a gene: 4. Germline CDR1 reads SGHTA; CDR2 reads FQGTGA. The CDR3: CASSLNPTGAGNTIYF. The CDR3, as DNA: TGTGCCAGCAGCTTAAACCCGACAGGGGCTGGAAACACCATATATTTT.

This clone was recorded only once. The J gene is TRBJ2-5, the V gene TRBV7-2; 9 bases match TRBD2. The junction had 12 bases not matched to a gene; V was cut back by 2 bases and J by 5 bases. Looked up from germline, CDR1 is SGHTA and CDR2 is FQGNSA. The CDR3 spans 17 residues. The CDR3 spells CASSLYRLAGFMETQYF. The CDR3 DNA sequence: TGTGCCAGCAGCTTATATCGGCTAGCGGGGTTTATGGAGACCCAGTACTTC.

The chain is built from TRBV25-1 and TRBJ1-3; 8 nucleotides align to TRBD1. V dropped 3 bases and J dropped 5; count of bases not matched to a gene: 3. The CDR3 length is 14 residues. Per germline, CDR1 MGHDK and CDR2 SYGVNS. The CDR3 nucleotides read TGTGCCAGCAGTGATGACAGGGGTAGAAACACCATATATTTT. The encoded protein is CASSDDRGRNTIYF.

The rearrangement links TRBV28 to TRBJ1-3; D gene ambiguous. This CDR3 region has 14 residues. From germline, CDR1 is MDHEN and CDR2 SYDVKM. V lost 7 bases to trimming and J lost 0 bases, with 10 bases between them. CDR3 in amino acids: CASNGGNSGNTIYF. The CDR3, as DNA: TGTGCCAGCAATGGAGGGAACTCTGGAAACACCATATATTTT.

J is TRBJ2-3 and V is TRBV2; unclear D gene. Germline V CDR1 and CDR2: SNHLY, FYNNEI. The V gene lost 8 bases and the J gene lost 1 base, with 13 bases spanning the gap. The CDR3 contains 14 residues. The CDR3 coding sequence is TGTGCCAGCCGCGATCTGAGAGGCACAGATACGCAGTATTTT. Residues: CASRDLRGTDTQYF.

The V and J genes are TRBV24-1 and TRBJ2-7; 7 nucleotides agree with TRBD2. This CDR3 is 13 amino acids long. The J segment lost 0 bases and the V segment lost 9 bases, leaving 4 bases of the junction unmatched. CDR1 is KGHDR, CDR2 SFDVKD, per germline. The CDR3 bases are TGTGCCACCGGCGGGGGAAACTCCTACGAGCAGTACTTC. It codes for CATGGGNSYEQYF.

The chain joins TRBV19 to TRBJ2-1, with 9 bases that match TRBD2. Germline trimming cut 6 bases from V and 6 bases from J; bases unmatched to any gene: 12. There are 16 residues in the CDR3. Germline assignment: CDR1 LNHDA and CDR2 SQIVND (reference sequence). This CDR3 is CASSPQSGRFINEQFF. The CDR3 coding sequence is TGTGCCAGTAGCCCTCAGAGCGGGAGGTTTATCAATGAGCAGTTCTTC.